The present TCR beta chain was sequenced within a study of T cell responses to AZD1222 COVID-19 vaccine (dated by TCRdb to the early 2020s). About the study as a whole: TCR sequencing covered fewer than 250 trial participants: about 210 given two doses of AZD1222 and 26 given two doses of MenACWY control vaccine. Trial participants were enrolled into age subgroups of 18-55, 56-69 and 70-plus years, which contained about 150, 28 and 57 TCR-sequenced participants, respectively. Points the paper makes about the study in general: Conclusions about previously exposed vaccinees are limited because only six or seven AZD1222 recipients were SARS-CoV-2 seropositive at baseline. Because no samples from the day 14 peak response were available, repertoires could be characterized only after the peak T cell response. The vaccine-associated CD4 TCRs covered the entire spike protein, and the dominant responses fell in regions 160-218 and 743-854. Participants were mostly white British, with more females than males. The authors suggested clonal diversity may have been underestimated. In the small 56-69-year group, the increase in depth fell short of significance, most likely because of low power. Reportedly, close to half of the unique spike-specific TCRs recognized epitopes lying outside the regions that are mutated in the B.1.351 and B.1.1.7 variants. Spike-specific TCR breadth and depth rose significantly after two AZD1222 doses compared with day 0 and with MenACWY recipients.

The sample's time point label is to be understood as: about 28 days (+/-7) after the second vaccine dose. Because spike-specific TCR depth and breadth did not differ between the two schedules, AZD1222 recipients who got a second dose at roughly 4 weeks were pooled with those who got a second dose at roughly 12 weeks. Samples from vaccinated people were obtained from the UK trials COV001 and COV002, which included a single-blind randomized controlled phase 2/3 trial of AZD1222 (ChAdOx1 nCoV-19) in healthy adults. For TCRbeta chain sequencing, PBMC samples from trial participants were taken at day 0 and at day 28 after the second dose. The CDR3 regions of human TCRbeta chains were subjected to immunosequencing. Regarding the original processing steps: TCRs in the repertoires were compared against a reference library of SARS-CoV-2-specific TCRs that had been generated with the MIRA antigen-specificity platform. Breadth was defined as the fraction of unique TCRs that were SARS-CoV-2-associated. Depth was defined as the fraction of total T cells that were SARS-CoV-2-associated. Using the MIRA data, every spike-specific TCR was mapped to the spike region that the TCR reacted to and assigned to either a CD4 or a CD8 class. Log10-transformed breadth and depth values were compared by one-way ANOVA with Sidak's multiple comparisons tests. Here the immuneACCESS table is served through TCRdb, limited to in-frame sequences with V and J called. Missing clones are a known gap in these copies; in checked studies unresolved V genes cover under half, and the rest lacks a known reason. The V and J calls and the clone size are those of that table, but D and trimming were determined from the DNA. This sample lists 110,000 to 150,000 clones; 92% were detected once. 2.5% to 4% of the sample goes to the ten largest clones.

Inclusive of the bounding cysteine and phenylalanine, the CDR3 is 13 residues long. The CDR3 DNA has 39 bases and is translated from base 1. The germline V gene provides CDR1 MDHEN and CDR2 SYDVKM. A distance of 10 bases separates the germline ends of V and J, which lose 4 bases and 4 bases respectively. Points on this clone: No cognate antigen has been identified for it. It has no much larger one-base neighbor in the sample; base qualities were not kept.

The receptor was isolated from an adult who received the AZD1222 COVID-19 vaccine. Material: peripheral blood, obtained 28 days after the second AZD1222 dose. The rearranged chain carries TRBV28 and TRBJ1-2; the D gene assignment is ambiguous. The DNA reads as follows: TGTGCCAGCAGTTACGGGCGGTCCTATGGCTACACCTTC. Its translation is CASSYGRSYGYTF.